The 3 T cell receptor beta chains below all came from one sample that was sequenced in a study of early T cells in non-severe SARS-CoV-2 infection. TCRdb re-analysed the 5' RACE reads in MiXCR, keeping a single row per CDR3 protein. The table includes some 48,000 distinct CDR3 sequences, approximately 9.8% detected once. The sample was whole blood. Every receptor here comes from an adult who was a healthcare worker with PCR-confirmed SARS-CoV-2 infection or an uninfected control (not recorded which).

This clonotype has a count of ten or more. CDR3 sequence reads: CSVRTGGTEAFF. The CDR3 bases are TGCAGCGTCAGGACAGGGGGGACTGAAGCTTTCTTT. V is TRBV29-1 and J is TRBJ1-1; 10 bases align to TRBD1. The V gene's germline CDR1 is SQVTM and CDR2 ANQGSEA. V was clipped by 6 bases and J by 5 bases; unmatched bases: 3. The CDR3 runs to 12 residues.

This clonotype was observed many times. The chain has TRBV13 and TRBJ1-1, with a possible D match to TRBD1 (6 bases). The CDR3 runs to 15 residues. V dropped 6 bases and J dropped 1 base, with 15 bases sitting between them. CDR1 and CDR2 (germline): PRHDT, FYEKMQ (reference sequence). As DNA, the CDR3 is TGTGCCAGCAGTCAAGCGGGGGACACGAACACTGAAGCTTTCTTT. This translates into CASSQAGDTNTEAFF.

A few counts support this clonotype. This rearrangement joins TRBV7-2 to TRBJ2-1, with 7 bases that match TRBD1. The junction had 3 bases not matched to a gene; V was cut back by 3 bases and J by 10 bases. This CDR3 contains 12 residues. Germline CDR1 reads SGHTA; CDR2 reads FQGNSA. The CDR3 DNA follows: TGTGCCAGCAGCTTCCCGGGACAGGAGCAGTTCTTC. Translating it yields CASSFPGQEQFF.